This T cell receptor beta chain was recorded in a study of T cell responses to AZD1222 COVID-19 vaccine (TCRdb year 2021). As for the study more broadly: TCR sequencing was performed for 230 to 250 trial participants, of whom 207 were given two doses of AZD1222 and approximately 25 were given two doses of MenACWY control vaccine. Enrollment into the trials was organized by age into subgroups of 18-55, 56-69 and 70-plus years, and those subgroups contained roughly 150, 30 and 60 TCR-sequenced participants, respectively. Overall results and qualifications from the work: CD4 TCRs associated with the vaccine covered the entire spike protein, and the dominant responses were in regions 160-218 and 743-854. In the small 56-69-year group, the increase in depth fell short of significance, most likely because of low power. Most participants were white British and females outnumbered males, and the authors suggested that clonal diversity may have been underestimated. Reportedly, close to half of the unique spike-specific TCRs recognized epitopes lying outside the regions that are mutated in the B.1.351 and B.1.1.7 variants. Conclusions about previously exposed vaccinees are limited because only 6 or 7 AZD1222 recipients were SARS-CoV-2 seropositive at baseline. Because no day 14 peak-response samples were available, repertoires were characterized only after the peak T cell response. After two AZD1222 doses, spike-specific TCR breadth and depth were significantly higher than at day 0 and than in MenACWY recipients.

The CDR3 starts with the cysteine, ends with the phenylalanine, and has 14 residues. Kept here is only the CDR3 DNA, which spans 42 bases and is read in frame from base 1. Based on the germline V gene, the CDR1 and CDR2 sequences are MGHDK and SYGVNS. V is clipped by 4 bases and J by 1 base, and the sequence between their germline boundaries is 10 bases long. About this clone: Its antigen is currently not known. Per-nucleotide qualities are absent, and no much larger clonotype sits a single base away.

The CDR3 regions of human TCRbeta chains were analyzed by immunosequencing. The paper's data handling went like this. Repertoire TCRs were matched against a reference library of SARS-CoV-2-specific TCRs generated with the MIRA antigen-specificity platform. Breadth was defined as the fraction of unique TCRs that were SARS-CoV-2-associated. Depth was defined as the fraction of total T cells that were SARS-CoV-2-associated. Using the MIRA data, each spike-specific TCR was assigned both to the spike region to which the TCR was reactive and to a CD4 or CD8 class. Log10-transformed breadth and depth values were compared by one-way ANOVA with Sidak's multiple comparisons tests. In its TCRdb copy, this immuneACCESS table keeps in-frame sequences only and misses some clones. Where compared with another copy, unresolved V genes explain less than half of these, and the others have no known cause. V, J and clone size derive from that table, while D and trimming were established from the DNA sequence. For this sample there are 250,000 to 300,000 clones; 94% appear just once. The top ten clonotypes cover around 0.5% of the sample.

The sample's time point label is to be understood as: about 28 days (+/-7) after the second vaccine dose. AZD1222 recipients with second doses at about 4 weeks or about 12 weeks were pooled, because spike-specific TCR depth and breadth did not differ between schedules. Vaccinee samples were obtained from the UK trials COV001 and COV002, which included a single-blind randomized controlled phase 2/3 trial of AZD1222 (ChAdOx1 nCoV-19) in healthy adults. For TCRbeta chain sequencing, PBMC samples from trial participants were taken at day 0 and at day 28 after the second dose. The rearranged segments are TRBV25-1 and TRBJ2-5; a confident D gene designation cannot be given. The clonotype comes from an adult who received the AZD1222 COVID-19 vaccine. This sample comprised peripheral blood, obtained 28 days after the second AZD1222 dose. The nucleotides are TGTGCCAGCAGTGCAAAAGGGATCCAAGAGACCCAGTACTTC. It is translated as CASSAKGIQETQYF.